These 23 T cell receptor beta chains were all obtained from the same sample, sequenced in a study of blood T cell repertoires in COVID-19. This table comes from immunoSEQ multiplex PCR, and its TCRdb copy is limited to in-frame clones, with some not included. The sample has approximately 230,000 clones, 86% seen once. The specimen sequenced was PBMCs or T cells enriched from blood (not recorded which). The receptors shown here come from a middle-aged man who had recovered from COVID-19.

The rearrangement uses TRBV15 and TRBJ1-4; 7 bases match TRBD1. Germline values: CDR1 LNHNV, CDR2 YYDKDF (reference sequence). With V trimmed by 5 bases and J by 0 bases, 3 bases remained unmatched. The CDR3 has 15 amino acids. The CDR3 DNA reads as TGTGCCACCAGCCGGACAGGTGCAACTAATGAAAAACTGTTTTTT. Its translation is CATSRTGATNEKLFF.

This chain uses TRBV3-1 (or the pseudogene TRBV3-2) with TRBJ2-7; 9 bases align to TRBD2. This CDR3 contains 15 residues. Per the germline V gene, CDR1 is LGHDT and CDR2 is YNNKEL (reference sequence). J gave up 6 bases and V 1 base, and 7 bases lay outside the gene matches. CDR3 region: CASSQGGSGGSEQYF. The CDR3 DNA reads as TGTGCCAGCAGCCAAGGGGGTAGCGGGGGATCCGAGCAGTACTTC.

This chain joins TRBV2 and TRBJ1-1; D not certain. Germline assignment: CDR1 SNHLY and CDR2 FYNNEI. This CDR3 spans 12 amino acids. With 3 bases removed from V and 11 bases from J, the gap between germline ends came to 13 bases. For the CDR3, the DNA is TGTGCCAGCAGTGACGGCCTAGATGGGGCTTTCTTT. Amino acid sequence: CASSDGLDGAFF.

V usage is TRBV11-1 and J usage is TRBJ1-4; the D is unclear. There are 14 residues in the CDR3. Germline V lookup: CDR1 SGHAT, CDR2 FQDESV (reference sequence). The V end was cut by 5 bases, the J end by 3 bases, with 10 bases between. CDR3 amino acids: CASSLSAANEKLFF. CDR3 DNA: TGTGCCAGCAGCCTCAGTGCAGCTAATGAAAAACTGTTTTTT.

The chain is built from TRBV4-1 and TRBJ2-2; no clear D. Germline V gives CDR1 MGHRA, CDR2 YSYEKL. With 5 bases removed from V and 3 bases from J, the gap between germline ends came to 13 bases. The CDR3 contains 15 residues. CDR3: CASSRRHLDTGELFF. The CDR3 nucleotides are TGCGCCAGCAGCAGACGACACTTGGACACCGGGGAGCTGTTTTTT.

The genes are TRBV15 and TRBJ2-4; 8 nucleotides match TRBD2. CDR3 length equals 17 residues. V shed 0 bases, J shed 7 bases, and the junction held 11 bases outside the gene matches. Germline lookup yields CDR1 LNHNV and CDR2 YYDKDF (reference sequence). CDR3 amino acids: CATSRDEREGVWNIQYF. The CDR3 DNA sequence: TGTGCCACCAGCAGAGATGAACGGGAGGGGGTGTGGAACATTCAGTACTTC.

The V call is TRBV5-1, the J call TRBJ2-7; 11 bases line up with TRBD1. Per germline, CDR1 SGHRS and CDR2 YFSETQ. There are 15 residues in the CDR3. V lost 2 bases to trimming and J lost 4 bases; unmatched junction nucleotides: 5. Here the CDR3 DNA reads TGCGCCAGCAGCTTCGGAGGGACAGGGGGTTACGAGCAGTACTTC. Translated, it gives CASSFGGTGGYEQYF.

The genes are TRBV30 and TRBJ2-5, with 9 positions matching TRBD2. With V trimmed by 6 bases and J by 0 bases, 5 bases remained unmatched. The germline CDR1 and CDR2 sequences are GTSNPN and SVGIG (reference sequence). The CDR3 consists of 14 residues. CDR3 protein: CACKREEYQETQYF. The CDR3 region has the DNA TGTGCCTGTAAGCGGGAGGAGTACCAAGAGACCCAGTACTTC. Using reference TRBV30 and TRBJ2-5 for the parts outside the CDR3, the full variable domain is SQTIHQWPATLVQPVGSPLSLECTVEGTSNPNLYWYRQAAGRGLQLLFYSVGIGQISSEVPQNLSASRPQDRQFILSSKKLLLSDSGFYLCACKREEYQETQYFGPGTRLLVL.

The CDR3: CASSIPTAGGRAYLPTTGELFF. In DNA, the CDR3 is TGTGCCAGTAGTATCCCGACCGCAGGGGGTCGTGCCTACCTACCAACGACCGGGGAGCTGTTTTTT. The chain joins TRBV19 to TRBJ2-2; 7 bases agree with TRBD1. Germline CDR1 and CDR2: LNHDA and SQIVND (reference sequence). The CDR3 sequence is 22 residues long. V dropped 3 bases and J dropped 5; count of bases not matched to a gene: 27.

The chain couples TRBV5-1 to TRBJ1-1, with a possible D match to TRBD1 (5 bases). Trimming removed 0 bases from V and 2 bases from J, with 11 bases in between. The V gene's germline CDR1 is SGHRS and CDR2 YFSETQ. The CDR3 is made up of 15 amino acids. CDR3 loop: CASSLAGAGNTEAFF. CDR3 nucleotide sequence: TGCGCCAGCAGCTTGGCCGGGGCGGGAAACACTGAAGCTTTCTTT. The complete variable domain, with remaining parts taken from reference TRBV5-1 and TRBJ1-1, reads KAGVTQTPRYLIKTRGQQVTLSCSPISGHRSVSWYQQTPGQGLQFLFEYFSETQRNKGNFPGRFSGRQFSNSRSEMNVSTLELGDSALYLCASSLAGAGNTEAFFGQGTRLTVV.

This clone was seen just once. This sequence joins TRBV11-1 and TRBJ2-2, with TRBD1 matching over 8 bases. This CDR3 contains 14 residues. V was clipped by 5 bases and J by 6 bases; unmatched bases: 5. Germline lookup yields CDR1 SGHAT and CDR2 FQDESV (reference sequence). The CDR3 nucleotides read TGTGCCAGCAGCCTCTCAGGGGGCTCCGGGGAGCTGTTTTTT. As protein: CASSLSGGSGELFF.

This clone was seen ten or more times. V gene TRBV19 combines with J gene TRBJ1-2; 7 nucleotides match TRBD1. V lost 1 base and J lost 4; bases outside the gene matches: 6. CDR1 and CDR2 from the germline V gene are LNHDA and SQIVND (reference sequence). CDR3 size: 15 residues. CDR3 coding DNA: TGTGCCAGTAGTATAGGACCAGGGGGAGCCTATGGCTACACCTTC. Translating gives CASSIGPGGAYGYTF.

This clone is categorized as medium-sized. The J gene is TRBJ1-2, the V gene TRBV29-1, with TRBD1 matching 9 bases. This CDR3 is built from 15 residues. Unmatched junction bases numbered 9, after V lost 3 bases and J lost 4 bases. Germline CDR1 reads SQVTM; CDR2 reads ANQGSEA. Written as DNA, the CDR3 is TGCAGCGTTGACCTCGGACAGGGGTTGGGCTATGGCTACACCTTC. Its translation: CSVDLGQGLGYGYTF.

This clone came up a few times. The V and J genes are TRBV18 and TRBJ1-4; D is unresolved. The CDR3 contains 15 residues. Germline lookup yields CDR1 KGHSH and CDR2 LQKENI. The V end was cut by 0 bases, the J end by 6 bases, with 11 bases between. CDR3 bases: TGTGCCAGCTCACCACCCTCCCTGCGGGATGAAAAACTGTTTTTT. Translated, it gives CASSPPSLRDEKLFF. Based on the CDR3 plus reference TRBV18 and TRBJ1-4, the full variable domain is NAGVMQNPRHLVRRRGQEARLRCSPMKGHSHVYWYRQLPEEGLKFMVYLQKENIIDESGMPKERFSAEFPKEGPSILRIQQVVRGDSAAYFCASSPPSLRDEKLFFGSGTQLSVL.

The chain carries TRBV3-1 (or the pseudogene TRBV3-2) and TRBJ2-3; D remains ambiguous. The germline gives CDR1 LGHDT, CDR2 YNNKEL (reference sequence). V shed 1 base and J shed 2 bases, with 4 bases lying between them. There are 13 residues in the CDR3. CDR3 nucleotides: TGTGCCAGCAGCCAAGGAGACACAGATACGCAGTATTTT. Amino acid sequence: CASSQGDTDTQYF.

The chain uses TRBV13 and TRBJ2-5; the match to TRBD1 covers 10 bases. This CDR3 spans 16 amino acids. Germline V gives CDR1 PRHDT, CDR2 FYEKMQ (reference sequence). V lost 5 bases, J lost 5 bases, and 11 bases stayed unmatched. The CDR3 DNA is TGTGCCAGCAGCCCCGGGGGGACAGGGGTCGGCGAGACCCAGTACTTC. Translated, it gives CASSPGGTGVGETQYF.

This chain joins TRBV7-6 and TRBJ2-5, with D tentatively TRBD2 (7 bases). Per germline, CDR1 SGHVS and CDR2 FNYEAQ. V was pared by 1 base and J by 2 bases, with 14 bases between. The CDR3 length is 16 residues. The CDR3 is CASSLVYAGAQETQYF. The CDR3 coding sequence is TGTGCCAGCAGCTTAGTGTATGCGGGGGCACAAGAGACCCAGTACTTC.

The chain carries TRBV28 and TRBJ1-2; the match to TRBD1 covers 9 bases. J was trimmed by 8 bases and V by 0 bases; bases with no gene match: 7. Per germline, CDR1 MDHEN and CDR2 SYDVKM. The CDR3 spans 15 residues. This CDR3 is CASSLWVQGAGGYTF. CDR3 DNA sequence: TGTGCCAGCAGTTTATGGGTACAGGGGGCGGGCGGCTACACCTTC.

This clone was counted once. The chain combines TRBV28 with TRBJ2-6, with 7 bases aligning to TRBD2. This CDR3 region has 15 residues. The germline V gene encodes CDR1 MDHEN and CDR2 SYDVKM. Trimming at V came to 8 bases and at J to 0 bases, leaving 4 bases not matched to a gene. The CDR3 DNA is TGTGCCAGCGGGAGGGACCCCTCTGGGGCCAACGTCCTGACTTTC. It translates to CASGRDPSGANVLTF.

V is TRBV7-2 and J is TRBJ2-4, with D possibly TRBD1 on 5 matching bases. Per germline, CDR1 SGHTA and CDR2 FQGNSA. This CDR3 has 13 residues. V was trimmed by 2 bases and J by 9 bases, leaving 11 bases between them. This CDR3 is CASSLNNQGIQYF. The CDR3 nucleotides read TGTGCCAGCAGCTTAAATAACCAGGGCATTCAGTACTTC.

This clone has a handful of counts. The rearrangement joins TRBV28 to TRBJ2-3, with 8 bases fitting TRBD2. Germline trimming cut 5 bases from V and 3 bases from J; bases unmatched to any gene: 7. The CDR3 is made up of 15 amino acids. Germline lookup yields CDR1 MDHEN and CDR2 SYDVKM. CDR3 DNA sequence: TGTGCCAGCAGTGAACGACGGGGGGGGACAGATACGCAGTATTTT. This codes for CASSERRGGTDTQYF.

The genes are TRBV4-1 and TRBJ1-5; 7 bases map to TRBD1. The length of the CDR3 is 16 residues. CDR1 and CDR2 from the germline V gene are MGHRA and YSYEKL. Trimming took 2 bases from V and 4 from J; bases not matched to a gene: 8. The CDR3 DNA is TGCGCCAGCAGCCAAATACTTACAGGGGCGAATCAGCCCCAGCATTTT. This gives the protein CASSQILTGANQPQHF.

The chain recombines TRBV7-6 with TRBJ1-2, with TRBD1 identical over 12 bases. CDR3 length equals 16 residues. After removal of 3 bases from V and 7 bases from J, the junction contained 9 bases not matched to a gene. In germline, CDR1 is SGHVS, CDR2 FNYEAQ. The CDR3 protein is CASSLAPPGQGAGYTF. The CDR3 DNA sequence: TGTGCCAGCAGCTTGGCTCCCCCGGGACAGGGGGCTGGCTACACCTTC.